Sequencing of this T cell receptor beta chain was carried out in a study of patients and donors after allogeneic stem cell transplantation. TCRdb reprocessed the RT-PCR reads with MiXCR, giving one entry per CDR3 protein. The sample contains approximately 170,000 distinct CDR3 sequences, nearly 25% of which appear only once. Sequencing used blood, either unsorted or a sorted T cell fraction (not recorded which). This sequence was found in a human donor who was either an allogeneic HSCT recipient or a stem cell or donor lymphocyte infusion donor (not recorded which). It is not recorded whose cells these are; they may come from a transplant donor.

The CDR3 protein is CASSFTGPPDEQYF. CDR3 in DNA: TGCGCCAGCAGCTTTACTGGGCCCCCCGACGAGCAGTACTTC. This chain connects TRBV5-1 to TRBJ2-7; D ambiguous. Trimming took off 2 bases at V and 5 bases at J, with 14 bases between the two ends. The CDR3 length is 14 residues. Germline V CDR1 and CDR2: SGHRS, YFSETQ.